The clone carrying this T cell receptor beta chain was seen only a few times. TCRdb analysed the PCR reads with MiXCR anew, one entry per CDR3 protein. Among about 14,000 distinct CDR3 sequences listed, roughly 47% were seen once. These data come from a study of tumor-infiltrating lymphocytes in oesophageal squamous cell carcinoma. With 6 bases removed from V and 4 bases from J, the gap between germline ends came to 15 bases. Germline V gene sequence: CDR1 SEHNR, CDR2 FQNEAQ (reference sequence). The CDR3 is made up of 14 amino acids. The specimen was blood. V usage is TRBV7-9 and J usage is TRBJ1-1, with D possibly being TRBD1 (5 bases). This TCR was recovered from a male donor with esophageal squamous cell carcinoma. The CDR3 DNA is TGTGCCAGCAGAGAGATGGGGGGAATCACTGAAGCTTTCTTT. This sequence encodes CASREMGGITEAFF.